Detailed here is one TCR beta chain. The V gene's germline CDR1 is SGHDT and CDR2 YYEEEE. CDR3 length: 15 residues. J was trimmed by 8 bases and V by 1 base; bases with no gene match: 8. Clones were read by immunoSEQ multiplex PCR, and TCRdb kept only the in-frame ones, dropping some. Of about 4,700 clones detected, 60% to 75% appear once; the ten largest clones hold approximately 9.1%. This sample was taken from a study of high-grade serous ovarian cancer treatment subgroups. Looking at the study overall: Samples averaged 14,192 reads and some 7,500 unique TCR beta rearrangements.

Tumor samples were taken before definitive surgery or chemotherapy. The sequencing input was tumor tissue. The V call is TRBV5-6, the J call TRBJ1-2, with 10 bases identical to TRBD1. The sequence was collected from a human donor with high-grade serous ovarian cancer. This CDR3 is CASSLTPGQGYGYTF. CDR3 nucleotides: TGTGCCAGCAGCTTGACCCCGGGACAGGGGTACGGCTACACCTTC. Complete variable domain (other parts from reference TRBV5-6 and TRBJ1-2): DAGVTQSPTHLIKTRGQQVTLRCSPKSGHDTVSWYQQALGQGPQFIFQYYEEEERQRGNFPDRFSGHQFPNYSSELNVNALLLGDSALYLCASSLTPGQGYGYTFGSGTRLTVV.